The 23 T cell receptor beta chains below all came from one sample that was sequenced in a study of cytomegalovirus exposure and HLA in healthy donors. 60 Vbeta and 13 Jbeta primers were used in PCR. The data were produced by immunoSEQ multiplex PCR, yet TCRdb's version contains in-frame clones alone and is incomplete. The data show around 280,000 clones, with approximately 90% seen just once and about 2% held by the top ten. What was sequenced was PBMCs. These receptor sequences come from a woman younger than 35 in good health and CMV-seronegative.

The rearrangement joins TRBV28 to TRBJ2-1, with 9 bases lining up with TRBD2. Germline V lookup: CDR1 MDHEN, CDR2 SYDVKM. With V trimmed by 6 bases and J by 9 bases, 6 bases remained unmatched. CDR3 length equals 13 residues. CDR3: CASRVLREGEQFF. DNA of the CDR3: TGTGCCAGCAGGGTACTGCGGGAGGGTGAGCAGTTCTTC.

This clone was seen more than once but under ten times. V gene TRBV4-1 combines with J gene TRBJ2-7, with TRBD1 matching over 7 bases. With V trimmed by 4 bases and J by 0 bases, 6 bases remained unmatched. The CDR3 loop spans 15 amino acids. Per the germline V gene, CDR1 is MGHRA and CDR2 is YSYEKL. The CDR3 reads CASSPGQSPSYEQYF. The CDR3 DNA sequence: TGCGCCAGCAGCCCGGGACAGTCACCCTCCTACGAGCAGTACTTC.

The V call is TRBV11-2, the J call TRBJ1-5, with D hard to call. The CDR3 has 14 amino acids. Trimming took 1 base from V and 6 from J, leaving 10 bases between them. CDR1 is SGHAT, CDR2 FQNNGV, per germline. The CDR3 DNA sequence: TGTGCCAGCAGCTTAGGTCCGGGGAGTCAGCCCCAGCATTTT. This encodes CASSLGPGSQPQHF. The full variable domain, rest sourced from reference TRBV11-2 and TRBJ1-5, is EAGVAQSPRYKIIEKRQSVAFWCNPISGHATLYWYQQILGQGPKLLIQFQNNGVVDDSQLPKDRFSAERLKGVDSTLKIQPAKLEDSAVYLCASSLGPGSQPQHFGDGTRLSIL.

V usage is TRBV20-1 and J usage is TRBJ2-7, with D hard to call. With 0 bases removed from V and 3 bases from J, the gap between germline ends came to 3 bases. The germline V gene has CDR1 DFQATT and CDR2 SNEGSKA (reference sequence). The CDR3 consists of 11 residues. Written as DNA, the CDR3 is TGCAGTGCTAGAGAGTACTACGAGCAGTACTTC. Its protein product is CSAREYYEQYF.

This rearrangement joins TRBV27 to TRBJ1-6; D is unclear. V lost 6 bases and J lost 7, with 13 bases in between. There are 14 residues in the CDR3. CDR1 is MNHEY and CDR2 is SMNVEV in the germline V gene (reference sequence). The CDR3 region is CASSFKGGNSPLHF. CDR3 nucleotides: TGTGCCAGCAGCTTCAAGGGCGGGAATTCACCCCTCCACTTT.

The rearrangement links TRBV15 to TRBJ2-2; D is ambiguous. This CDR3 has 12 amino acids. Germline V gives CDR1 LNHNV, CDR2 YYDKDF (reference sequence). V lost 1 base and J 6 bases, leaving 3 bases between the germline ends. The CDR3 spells CATSRAPGELFF. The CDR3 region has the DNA TGTGCCACCAGCAGAGCTCCCGGGGAGCTGTTTTTT.

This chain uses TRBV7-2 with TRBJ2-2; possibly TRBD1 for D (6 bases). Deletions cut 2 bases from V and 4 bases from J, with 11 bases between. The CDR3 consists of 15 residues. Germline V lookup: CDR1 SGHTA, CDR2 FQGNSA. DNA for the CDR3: TGTGCCAGCAGCTTAAAACAGGGCAGCACCGGGGAGCTGTTTTTT. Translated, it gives CASSLKQGSTGELFF.

As DNA, the CDR3 is TGCAGCGTTGGGAGGGGTGCTAATGAAAAACTGTTTTTT. Its translation: CSVGRGANEKLFF. The gene calls are TRBV29-1 and TRBJ1-4, with a tentative D call TRBD1 (5 bases). CDR1 and CDR2 (germline): SQVTM, ANQGSEA. Trimming removed 4 bases from V and 3 bases from J, with 9 bases in between. The CDR3 runs to 13 residues.

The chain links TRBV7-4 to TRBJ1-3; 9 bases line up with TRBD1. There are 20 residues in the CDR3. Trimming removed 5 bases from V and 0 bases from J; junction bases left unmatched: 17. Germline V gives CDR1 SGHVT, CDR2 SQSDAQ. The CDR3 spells CASSPEGTGTRRHSGNTIYF. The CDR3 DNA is TGTGCCAGCAGCCCTGAGGGGACAGGGACCCGGCGACACTCTGGAAACACCATATATTTT.

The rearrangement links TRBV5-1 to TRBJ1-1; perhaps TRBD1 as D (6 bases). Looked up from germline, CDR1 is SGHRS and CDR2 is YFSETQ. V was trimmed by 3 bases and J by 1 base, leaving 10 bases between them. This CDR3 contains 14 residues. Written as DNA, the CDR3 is TGCGCCAGCAGCTCGGGACACACGAACACTGAAGCTTTCTTT. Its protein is CASSSGHTNTEAFF.

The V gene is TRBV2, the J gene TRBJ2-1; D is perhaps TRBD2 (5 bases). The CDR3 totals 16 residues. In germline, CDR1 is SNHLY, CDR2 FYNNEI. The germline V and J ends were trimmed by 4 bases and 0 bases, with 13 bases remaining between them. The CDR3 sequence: CASSVLTGSSYNEQFF. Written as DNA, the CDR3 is TGTGCCAGCAGTGTCCTGACGGGGAGCTCCTACAATGAGCAGTTCTTC.

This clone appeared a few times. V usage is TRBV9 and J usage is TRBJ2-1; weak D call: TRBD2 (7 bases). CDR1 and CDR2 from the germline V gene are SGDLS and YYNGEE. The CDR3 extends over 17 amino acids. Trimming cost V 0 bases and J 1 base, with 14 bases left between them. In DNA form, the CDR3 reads TGTGCCAGCAGCGTAGGAGGGGGGGCTCTGTCCTACAATGAGCAGTTCTTC. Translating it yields CASSVGGGALSYNEQFF.

The CDR3 loop is CASSEGRGNTEAFF. The CDR3 bases are TGCGCCAGCAGTGAGGGTAGGGGGAACACTGAAGCTTTCTTT. The rearrangement uses TRBV10-1 and TRBJ1-1; TRBD1 might be the D (5 bases). Germline V gives CDR1 WNHNN, CDR2 SYGVQD (reference sequence). V lost 2 bases to trimming and J lost 1 base, with 8 bases between them. CDR3 length equals 14 residues.

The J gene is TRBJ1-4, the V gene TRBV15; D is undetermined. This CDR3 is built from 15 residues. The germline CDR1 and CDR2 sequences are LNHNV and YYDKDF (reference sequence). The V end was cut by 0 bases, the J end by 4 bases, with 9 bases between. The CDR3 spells CATSRDLQINEKLFF. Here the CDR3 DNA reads TGTGCCACCAGCAGAGATTTGCAGATTAATGAAAAACTGTTTTTT.

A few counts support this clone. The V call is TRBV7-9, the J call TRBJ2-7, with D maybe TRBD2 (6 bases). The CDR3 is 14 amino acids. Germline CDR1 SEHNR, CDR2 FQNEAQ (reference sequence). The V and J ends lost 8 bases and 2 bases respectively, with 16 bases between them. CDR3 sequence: CASDGGTPPYEQYF. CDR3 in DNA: TGTGCCAGCGATGGGGGGACTCCGCCCTACGAGCAGTACTTC.

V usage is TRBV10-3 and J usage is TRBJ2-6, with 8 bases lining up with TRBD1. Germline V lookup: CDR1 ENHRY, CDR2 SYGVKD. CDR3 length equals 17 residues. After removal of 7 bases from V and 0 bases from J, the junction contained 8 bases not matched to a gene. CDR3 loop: CAITGGQGLSGANVLTF. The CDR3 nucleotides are TGTGCCATCACCGGAGGACAGGGCCTCTCTGGGGCCAACGTCCTGACTTTC.

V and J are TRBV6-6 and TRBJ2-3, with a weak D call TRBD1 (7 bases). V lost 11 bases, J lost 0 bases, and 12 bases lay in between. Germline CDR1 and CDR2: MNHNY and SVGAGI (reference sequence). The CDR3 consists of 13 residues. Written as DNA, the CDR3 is TGTGCCGGCTCAGGGGGGAGCACAGATACGCAGTATTTT. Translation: CAGSGGSTDTQYF.

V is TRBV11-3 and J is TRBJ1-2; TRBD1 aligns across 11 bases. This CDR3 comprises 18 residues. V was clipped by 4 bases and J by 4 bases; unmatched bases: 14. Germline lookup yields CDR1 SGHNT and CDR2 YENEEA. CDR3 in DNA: TGTGCCAGCAGCTCTATATTAGGACAGGGGGCCGCGGGCTATGGCTACACCTTC. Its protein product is CASSSILGQGAAGYGYTF.

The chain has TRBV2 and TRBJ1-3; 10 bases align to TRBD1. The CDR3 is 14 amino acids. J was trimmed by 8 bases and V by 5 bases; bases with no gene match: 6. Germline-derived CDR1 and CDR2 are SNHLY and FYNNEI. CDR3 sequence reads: CASSTGQGVDTIYF. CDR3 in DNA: TGTGCCAGCAGTACCGGACAGGGGGTGGACACCATATATTTT.

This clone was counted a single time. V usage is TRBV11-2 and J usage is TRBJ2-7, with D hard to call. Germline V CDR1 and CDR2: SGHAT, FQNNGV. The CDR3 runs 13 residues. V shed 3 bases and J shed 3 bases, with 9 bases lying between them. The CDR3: CASSFGDSYEQYF. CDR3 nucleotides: TGTGCCAGCAGCTTCGGTGATAGCTACGAGCAGTACTTC.

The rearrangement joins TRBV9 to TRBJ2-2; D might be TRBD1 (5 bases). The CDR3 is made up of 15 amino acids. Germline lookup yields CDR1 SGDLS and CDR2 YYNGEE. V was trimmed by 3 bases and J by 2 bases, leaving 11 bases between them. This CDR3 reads CASSATGANTGELFF. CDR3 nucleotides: TGTGCCAGCAGCGCTACAGGTGCAAACACCGGGGAGCTGTTTTTT.

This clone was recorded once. CDR3 in DNA: TGTGCCAGCAGTTCGAGCGGGGGAATCCAAGAGACCCAGTACTTC. This encodes CASSSSGGIQETQYF. This chain connects TRBV6-5 to TRBJ2-5; TRBD2 matches at 8 bases. CDR1 and CDR2 from the germline V gene are MNHEY and SVGAGI. V trimming: 4 bases; J trimming: 1 base; junction bases outside the gene matches: 5. The CDR3 totals 15 residues.

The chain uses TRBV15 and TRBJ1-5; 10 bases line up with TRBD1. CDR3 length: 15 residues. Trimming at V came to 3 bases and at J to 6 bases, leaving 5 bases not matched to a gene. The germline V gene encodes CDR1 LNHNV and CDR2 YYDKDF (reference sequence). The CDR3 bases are TGTGCCACCAGCAGGGGACAGGGGAGTAGTCAGCCCCAGCATTTT. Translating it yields CATSRGQGSSQPQHF.